A single sample gave rise to the 11 T cell receptor beta chains below, sequenced in a study of T cells in Graves' hyperthyroidism and ophthalmopathy. TCR beta CDR3 regions were amplified from RNA transcripts. The HTBI primer set served for first-round RT-PCR of the TCR CDR3. From the multiplex PCR reads, TCRdb called clonotypes with MiXCR, one entry per CDR3 protein. The data show fewer than 700,000 distinct CDR3 sequences, with 16% seen just once and approximately 3.9% held by the top ten. Sequenced sample: blood. The receptors originated from a woman in her thirties with Graves' hyperthyroidism.

In its sample, this clonotype was seen many times. The chain links TRBV20-1 to TRBJ2-7; a weak D match, TRBD1 (6 bases). The CDR3 sequence is 15 residues long. V was pared by 0 bases and J by 2 bases, with 14 bases between. Germline assignment: CDR1 DFQATT and CDR2 SNEGSKA (reference sequence). The CDR3: CSARDQGDRTYEQYF. The DNA of the CDR3 is TGCAGTGCTAGAGATCAGGGAGACAGGACCTACGAGCAGTACTTC.

Ten or more counts support this clonotype. The chain links TRBV30 to TRBJ2-1; no definite D call. The CDR3 loop spans 13 amino acids. Germline CDR1 and CDR2: GTSNPN and SVGIG (reference sequence). The germline V and J ends were trimmed by 6 bases and 5 bases, with 14 bases remaining between them. The chain's CDR3 is CACEGREHNEQFF. Here the CDR3 DNA reads TGTGCCTGCGAAGGTAGGGAACACAATGAGCAGTTCTTC.

This clonotype came up a few times. The chain couples TRBV28 to TRBJ2-7; D might be TRBD1 or TRBD2, each matching 5 bases. CDR3 length: 15 residues. V lost 5 bases to trimming and J lost 2 bases, with 16 bases between them. Germline V CDR1 and CDR2: MDHEN, SYDVKM. CDR3 bases: TGTGCCAGCAGTGCCCCGGGACGACCTACCTACGAGCAGTACTTC. This encodes CASSAPGRPTYEQYF. Drawing the rest from reference TRBV28 and TRBJ2-7, the complete variable domain is DVKVTQSSRYLVKRTGEKVFLECVQDMDHENMFWYRQDPGLGLRLIYFSYDVKMKEKGDIPEGYSVSREKKERFSLILESASTNQTSMYLCASSAPGRPTYEQYFGPGTRLTVT.

At least ten counts were recorded for this clonotype. In DNA form, the CDR3 reads TGTGCCAGCAGCCCGGGACAGGAGGGCGAGACCCAGTACTTC. Translating it yields CASSPGQEGETQYF. The chain carries TRBV5-6 and TRBJ2-5, with 8 bases aligning to TRBD1. This CDR3 is built from 14 residues. Germline V gene data show CDR1 as SGHDT and CDR2 as YYEEEE. V shed 4 bases and J 5 bases; nucleotides not matched to a gene: 7.

This clonotype was observed a handful of times. The chain combines TRBV6-1 with TRBJ2-1; no definite D call. From germline, CDR1 is MNHNS and CDR2 SASEGT. There are 16 residues in the CDR3. V gave up 3 bases and J gave up 4 bases, with 16 bases separating them. The DNA for the CDR3 is TGTGCCAGCAGTGACCCGGGCAGAGTAATATACAATGAGCAGTTCTTC. Translating it yields CASSDPGRVIYNEQFF.

This clonotype was seen a few times. The rearrangement links TRBV30 to TRBJ1-3, with D unresolved. Between the trimmed V and J ends, which lost 0 bases and 0 bases, there was a span of 15 bases. The germline V gene has CDR1 GTSNPN and CDR2 SVGIG (reference sequence). CDR3 length equals 17 residues. The CDR3 coding sequence is TGTGCCTGGAGTGTATCCGCGACTTCCAGCTCTGGAAACACCATATATTTT. Translated, it gives CAWSVSATSSSGNTIYF. The variable domain in full, with the rest retrieved from reference TRBV30 and TRBJ1-3, is SQTIHQWPATLVQPVGSPLSLECTVEGTSNPNLYWYRQAAGRGLQLLFYSVGIGQISSEVPQNLSASRPQDRQFILSSKKLLLSDSGFYLCAWSVSATSSSGNTIYFGEGSWLTVV.

This clonotype was recorded at least ten times. The chain links TRBV7-2 to TRBJ2-7; 8 bases fit TRBD1. J was trimmed by 3 bases and V by 4 bases; bases with no gene match: 8. Looked up from germline, CDR1 is SGHTA and CDR2 is FQGNSA. The CDR3 extends over 15 amino acids. The CDR3 DNA sequence: TGTGCCAGCAGCTCCCCGGACAGGGTCAACTACGAGCAGTACTTC. Its translation: CASSSPDRVNYEQYF.

This clonotype appeared a few times. The chain has TRBV5-5 and TRBJ2-7; 12 positions agree with TRBD2. The J segment lost 3 bases and the V segment lost 5 bases, leaving 3 bases of the junction unmatched. The CDR3 sequence is 14 residues long. Looked up from germline, CDR1 is SGHKS and CDR2 is YYEKEE (reference sequence). The CDR3 reads CASRLTSGSYEQYF. The CDR3 nucleotides read TGTGCCAGCAGGCTGACTAGCGGGAGCTACGAGCAGTACTTC.

This clonotype was seen a handful of times. A much larger clone lies one base from this, so it may be a read error. This sequence joins TRBV27 and TRBJ2-1, with TRBD2 identical over 9 bases. Germline CDR1 MNHEY, CDR2 SMNVEV (reference sequence). CDR3 length: 16 residues. Trimming at V came to 1 base and at J to 8 bases, leaving 9 bases not matched to a gene. This CDR3 reads CASSLFPSGNHDEQFF. CDR3 coding DNA: TGTGCCAGCAGTTTATTTCCTAGCGGGAACCACGATGAGCAGTTCTTC.

This chain links TRBV20-1 with TRBJ1-1, with 7 bases aligning to TRBD1. Per the germline V gene, CDR1 is DFQATT and CDR2 is SNEGSKA (reference sequence). Unmatched junction bases numbered 7, after V lost 1 base and J lost 11 bases. CDR3 length: 12 residues. The CDR3 region is CSARVRGPHAFF. CDR3 coding DNA: TGCAGTGCTAGAGTGAGGGGGCCCCATGCTTTCTTT.

This clonotype was seen more than once but under ten times. V gene TRBV11-2 combines with J gene TRBJ2-7; tentatively, D is TRBD1 (5 bases). The V end lost 0 bases, the J end lost 0 bases, and 12 bases lay between the germline ends. Germline CDR1 and CDR2: SGHAT and FQNNGV. There are 16 residues in the CDR3. CDR3 region: CASSLDGRVISYEQYF. CDR3 bases: TGTGCCAGCAGCTTAGACGGCAGGGTGATCTCCTACGAGCAGTACTTC.